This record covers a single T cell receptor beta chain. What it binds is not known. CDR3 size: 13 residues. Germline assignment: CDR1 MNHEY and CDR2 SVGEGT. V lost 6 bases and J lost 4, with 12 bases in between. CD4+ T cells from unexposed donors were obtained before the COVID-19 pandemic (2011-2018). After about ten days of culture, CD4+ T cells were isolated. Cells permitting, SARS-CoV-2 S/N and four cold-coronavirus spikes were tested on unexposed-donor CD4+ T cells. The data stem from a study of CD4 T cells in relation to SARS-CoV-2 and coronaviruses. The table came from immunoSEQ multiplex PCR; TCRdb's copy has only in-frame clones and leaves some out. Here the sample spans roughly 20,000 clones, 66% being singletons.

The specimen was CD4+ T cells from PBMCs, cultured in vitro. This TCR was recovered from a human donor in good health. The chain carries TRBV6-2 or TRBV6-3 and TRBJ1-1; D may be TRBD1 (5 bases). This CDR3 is CASSQQRGTEAFF. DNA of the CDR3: TGTGCCAGCAGCCAACAAAGGGGCACTGAAGCTTTCTTT.